The rows below give T cell receptor beta chains drawn from one sample of a study. TCRdb redid the calling of the RT-PCR reads with MiXCR, one entry per CDR3 protein. This sample has about 680,000 distinct CDR3 sequences, with approximately 15% found just once. Specimen: memory CD4+ T cells from blood. These receptors came from a female donor in good health, serving as a healthy control. The CDR3 runs from the conserved cysteine through the conserved F or W. D genes are given only for firm matches. Only some rows state a clone size, as once, few, many or a class for expanded clones.

j_call clone_size d_call v_call cdr3_nt cdr3_aa
TRBJ2-2 many . TRBV5-1 TGCGCCAGCAGCCTCGGACCCAAGGACACCGGGGAGCTGTTTTTT CASSLGPKDTGELFF
TRBJ2-3 many . TRBV11-2 TGTGCCAGCAGCTTGGGCTGGGGTGGGACAGATACGCAGTATTTT CASSLGWGGTDTQYF
TRBJ1-1 few TRBD1 TRBV5-1 TGCGCCAGCAGTACGGACAGGGGCTCCGTTGAAGCTTTCTTT CASSTDRGSVEAFF
TRBJ2-3 many . TRBV29-1 TGCAGCGTAGACGCTCAGGGGACGAGCACAGATACGCAGTATTTT CSVDAQGTSTDTQYF
TRBJ1-1 many TRBD1 TRBV12-3/TRBV12-4 TGTGCCAGCAGTTTTAGTTTACAGGGGACTGTTGCTTTCTTT CASSFSLQGTVAFF
TRBJ1-1 few TRBD1 TRBV5-1 TGCGCCAGCAGCTTATCCGGGACAGACACTGAAGCTTTCTTT CASSLSGTDTEAFF
TRBJ1-4 few TRBD1 TRBV27 TGTGCCAGCAGTTGGGGACAGGGTTATAATGAAAAACTGTTTTTT CASSWGQGYNEKLFF
TRBJ1-1 . TRBD1 TRBV6-1 TGTGCCAGCAGAACACAGGGGGCAAACACTGAAGCTTTCTTT CASRTQGANTEAFF
TRBJ1-6 . . TRBV27 TGTGCCAGCAAACCTGACTCCTATAATTCACCCCTCCACTTT CASKPDSYNSPLHF
TRBJ1-1 . . TRBV20-1 TGCAGTCCTAGGGAGAACACTGAAGCTTTCTTT CSPRENTEAFF
TRBJ2-1 many . TRBV6-2/TRBV6-3 TGTGCCAGCAGTAACCCGGGCCTCAGGGGGTTCTTC CASSNPGLRGFF
TRBJ2-1 many . TRBV2 TGTGCCAGCAGTTACAGCGGGGAGCAGTTCTTC CASSYSGEQFF
TRBJ2-7 many . TRBV29-1 TGCAGCGTAGGACAGTACACCTACGAGCAGTACTTC CSVGQYTYEQYF
TRBJ1-1 few . TRBV6-1 TGTGCCAGCAGTGTACTCCAGGGACCCTCTTTAAACACTGAAGCTTTCTTT CASSVLQGPSLNTEAFF
TRBJ1-5 few TRBD1 TRBV12-3/TRBV12-4 TGTGCCAGCAGTCCCCGGAGGCCCGGGACAGCCAATCAGCCCCAGCATTTT CASSPRRPGTANQPQHF
TRBJ2-7 few TRBD2 TRBV20-1 TGCAGTGCCAACCCCGCGGGAGGTACCACCTACGAGCAGTACTTC CSANPAGGTTYEQYF
TRBJ1-4 . TRBD1 TRBV30 TGTGCCTGGAGCAACTACAGGGGGCCTGAAAAACTGTTTTTT CAWSNYRGPEKLFF
TRBJ2-5 . TRBD1 TRBV5-5 TGTGCCAGCAGCGCTGGGACAGGGGGGTACCAAGAGACCCAGTACTTC CASSAGTGGYQETQYF
TRBJ2-1 few TRBD2 TRBV7-3 TGTGCCACCCAACGAGCGGGAGAATTCTACAATGAGCAGTTCTTC CATQRAGEFYNEQFF
TRBJ2-1 . TRBD2 TRBV27 TGTGCCAGCAGTTCCCTAGGGTCTAGCGGGGTAAATGAGCAGTTCTTC CASSSLGSSGVNEQFF
TRBJ2-5 . TRBD2 TRBV5-1 TGCGCCAGCAGCGCGCTGACTAGCGGGGGAGAGACCCAGTACTTC CASSALTSGGETQYF
TRBJ2-6 . . TRBV5-4 TGTGCCAGCAGCTCCGTAATCTCTGGGGCCAACGTCCTGACTTTC CASSSVISGANVLTF
TRBJ2-3 many . TRBV27 TGTGCCAGCAGTTTAGGCACCAGGAGACTCCGTAGCACAGATACGCAGTATTTT CASSLGTRRLRSTDTQYF
TRBJ1-1 many TRBD1 TRBV20-1 TGCAGTGCTCCGGGACAGGTGAACACTGAAGCTTTCTTT CSAPGQVNTEAFF
TRBJ2-5 few . TRBV11-2 TGTGCCAGCAGCTTAGATCACGGTCAGCGACAAGAGACCCAGTACTTC CASSLDHGQRQETQYF
TRBJ2-5 . . TRBV6-2/TRBV6-3 TGTGCCAGCAACTACCAGGGCCCTCAAGAGACCCAGTACTTC CASNYQGPQETQYF
TRBJ2-7 many TRBD1 TRBV20-1 TGCAGTGCTGTCCATCCGGGACAGGGGTCAGACGAGCAGTACTTC CSAVHPGQGSDEQYF
TRBJ2-4 few . TRBV6-5 TGTGCCAGCAGTTCCCCTTCCTTGGTAGCCAAAAACATTCAGTACTTC CASSSPSLVAKNIQYF
TRBJ2-2 . . TRBV28 TGTGCCAGCAGTTTACAGAGGAGCACCGGGGAGCTGTTTTTT CASSLQRSTGELFF